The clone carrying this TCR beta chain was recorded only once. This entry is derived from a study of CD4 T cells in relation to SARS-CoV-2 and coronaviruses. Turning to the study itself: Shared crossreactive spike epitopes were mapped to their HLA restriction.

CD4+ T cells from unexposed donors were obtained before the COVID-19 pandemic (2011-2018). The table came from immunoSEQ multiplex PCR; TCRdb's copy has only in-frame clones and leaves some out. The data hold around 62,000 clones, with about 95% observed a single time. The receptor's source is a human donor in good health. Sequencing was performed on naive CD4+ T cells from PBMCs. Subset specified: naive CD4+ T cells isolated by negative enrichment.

The chain's CDR3 is CASSPLENTEAFF. The CDR3 DNA is TGTGCCAGTAGCCCTTTGGAGAACACTGAAGCTTTCTTT. J is TRBJ1-1 and V is TRBV19; D not certain. The CDR3 is 13 amino acids. Germline lookup yields CDR1 LNHDA and CDR2 SQIVND (reference sequence). V was cut by 6 bases and J by 1 base, with 9 bases left in between.